This record covers a single T cell receptor beta chain. Germline lookup yields CDR1 SGHRS and CDR2 YFSETQ. Trimming shortened V by 1 base and J by 10 bases, and 18 bases separated the two germline ends. This CDR3 has 16 amino acids. Original processing notes: Nucleated cell counts were estimated from reference gene primer amplification. TCRdb's table, derived via immunoSEQ multiplex PCR, lists solely in-frame clones and lacks some. V and J calls and clone size follow that table, whereas D and trimming were derived from the DNA. The sample has under 200,000 clones; roughly 80% are singletons. These data are taken from a study of blood T cell repertoires in COVID-19. The wider study: Sample material is recorded as cDNA or gDNA derived from T cells, B-cell-depleted T cells, or PBMCs.

The V gene is TRBV5-1, the J gene TRBJ1-6, with D hard to call. Sequences were obtained from peripheral blood. The clonotype comes from a human donor with acute or convalescent COVID-19. The donor label of this sample is uncertain. The CDR3 DNA follows: TGCGCCAGCAGCTTGAGGCAGGTTGTCGATTCGTCACCCCTCCACTTT. Amino acid sequence: CASSLRQVVDSSPLHF.